These 20 T cell receptor beta chains came from one sample sequenced in a study of blood T cell repertoires in COVID-19. The protocol was immunoSEQ multiplex PCR, while the TCRdb copy is restricted to in-frame clones and leaves out a portion. The sample holds 130,000 or so clones, around nine tenths seen once. Specimen: peripheral blood. These receptors were obtained from a woman aged 55-69 years with acute or convalescent COVID-19.

V is TRBV4-3 and J is TRBJ1-5, with 7 bases aligning to TRBD1. CDR1 and CDR2 from the germline V gene are LGHNA and YSLEER. The J segment lost 1 base and the V segment lost 1 base, leaving 7 bases of the junction unmatched. This CDR3 spans 17 amino acids. The CDR3 region has the DNA TGCGCCAGCAGCCAAGGTACAGGGGTCTCAAGCAATCAGCCCCAGCATTTT. Encoded protein: CASSQGTGVSSNQPQHF.

The J gene is TRBJ1-2, the V gene TRBV12-2. TRBV12-2 is classified as a pseudogene. The CDR3 has 16 residues. CDR3 DNA: TGTGCAAGTCGCGCGCACGAGGCGGTATCTAACTATGGCTACACCTTC. Translating it yields CASRAHEAVSNYGYTF.

This clone has a single count. The chain joins TRBV7-9 to TRBJ1-3, with D perhaps TRBD1 (6 bases). The V and J ends lost 5 bases and 1 base respectively, with 15 bases between them. The germline V gene encodes CDR1 SEHNR and CDR2 FQNEAQ (reference sequence). CDR3 length equals 16 residues. The CDR3 DNA reads TGTGCCAGCAGCCCACAGGGAAAATTATCTGGAAACACCATATATTTT. Translated, it gives CASSPQGKLSGNTIYF.

V is TRBV30 and J is TRBJ1-1; TRBD1 matches 8 bases. Germline V lookup: CDR1 GTSNPN, CDR2 SVGIG (reference sequence). This CDR3 is built from 16 residues. The junction had 15 bases not matched to a gene; V was cut back by 5 bases and J by 4 bases. The CDR3, as DNA: TGTGCCTGGGGGGGTCCCGGGACAGGCATGAGCACTGAAGCTTTCTTT. Translation gives CAWGGPGTGMSTEAFF.

This clone was observed a single time. The gene calls are TRBV3-1 (or the pseudogene TRBV3-2) and TRBJ1-1; the match to TRBD1 covers 9 bases. The CDR3 is 13 residues long. V dropped 1 base and J dropped 10; count of bases not matched to a gene: 4. Germline V gene sequence: CDR1 LGHDT, CDR2 YNNKEL (reference sequence). CDR3 in DNA: TGTGCCAGCAGCCAAGGGGGACAGGGTCGAGCTTTCTTT. Translated: CASSQGGQGRAFF.

The chain uses TRBV6-6 and TRBJ2-7, with 9 nucleotides matching TRBD2. The CDR3 spans 17 residues. J gave up 3 bases and V 5 bases, and 14 bases lay outside the gene matches. Germline V lookup: CDR1 MNHNY, CDR2 SVGAGI (reference sequence). The CDR3 DNA is TGTGCCAGCAGTCCCGGGAGCGGGGGGACATGGGGCTACGAGCAGTACTTC. Its translation is CASSPGSGGTWGYEQYF.

The rearrangement uses TRBV7-9 and TRBJ2-6; D remains unclear. This CDR3 is built from 17 residues. V was pared by 5 bases and J by 0 bases, with 14 bases between. The germline gives CDR1 SEHNR, CDR2 FQNEAQ (reference sequence). CDR3 nucleotides: TGTGCCAGCAGCCCCAAGACACTCAGCTCTGGGGCCAACGTCCTGACTTTC. Amino acids: CASSPKTLSSGANVLTF.

This rearrangement joins TRBV19 to TRBJ1-5, with D hard to call. Trimming pared 3 bases from V and 0 bases from J, leaving 12 bases between. The CDR3 is made up of 16 amino acids. Germline lookup yields CDR1 LNHDA and CDR2 SQIVND (reference sequence). In DNA form, the CDR3 reads TGTGCCAGTAGTATCCCGGGAATGGGTAGCAATCAGCCCCAGCATTTT. This sequence encodes CASSIPGMGSNQPQHF.

The rearrangement links TRBV2 to TRBJ1-2; TRBD1 matches 10 bases. CDR1 is SNHLY and CDR2 is FYNNEI in the germline V gene. This CDR3 has 14 residues. V lost 7 bases to trimming and J lost 7 bases; unmatched junction nucleotides: 9. The CDR3 reads CASIYQTGGSGYTF. The CDR3 nucleotides read TGTGCCAGCATATATCAGACAGGGGGCAGTGGCTACACCTTC.

The gene calls are TRBV9 and TRBJ1-2; D gene ambiguous. CDR1 is SGDLS and CDR2 is YYNGEE in the germline V gene. The V end lost 0 bases, the J end lost 6 bases, and 12 bases lay between the germline ends. This CDR3 contains 14 residues. In DNA, the CDR3 is TGTGCCAGCAGCGTAGTTGGGCAGGTCGATGGCTACACCTTC. Translating it yields CASSVVGQVDGYTF.

This clone appeared a single time. The chain's CDR3 is CASSPPTSSYNEQFF. CDR3 DNA sequence: TGTGCCAGCTCACCACCTACAAGCTCCTACAATGAGCAGTTCTTC. V usage is TRBV18 and J usage is TRBJ2-1; D is uncertain. V was cut by 0 bases and J by 0 bases, with 6 bases left in between. This CDR3 has 15 amino acids. Per germline, CDR1 KGHSH and CDR2 LQKENI.

The rearrangement joins TRBV11-2 to TRBJ1-3; no firm D call. CDR1 is SGHAT and CDR2 is FQNNGV in the germline V gene. This CDR3 region has 14 residues. Trimming took 4 bases from V and 4 from J, leaving 11 bases between them. DNA of the CDR3: TGTGCCAGCAGCTCATCCCGGGGAGGAAACACCATATATTTT. It specifies CASSSSRGGNTIYF. Drawing the rest from reference TRBV11-2 and TRBJ1-3, the complete variable domain is EAGVAQSPRYKIIEKRQSVAFWCNPISGHATLYWYQQILGQGPKLLIQFQNNGVVDDSQLPKDRFSAERLKGVDSTLKIQPAKLEDSAVYLCASSSSRGGNTIYFGEGSWLTVV.

The rearrangement links TRBV15 to TRBJ2-7; 9 bases are shared with TRBD2. This CDR3 contains 21 residues. The V gene end was trimmed by 0 bases and the J gene end by 3 bases; junction bases not matched to a gene: 21. In germline, CDR1 is LNHNV, CDR2 YYDKDF (reference sequence). CDR3: CATSRDGGRLADLFSNYEQYF. CDR3 in DNA: TGTGCCACCAGCAGAGATGGTGGTAGACTAGCGGATCTTTTTTCAAACTACGAGCAGTACTTC.

The V and J genes are TRBV6-5 and TRBJ1-2; the match to TRBD1 covers 7 bases. CDR1 MNHEY and CDR2 SVGAGI come from the germline V gene. V shed 6 bases and J 4 bases; nucleotides not matched to a gene: 8. This CDR3 has 14 amino acids. The CDR3 spells CASRGTEKTYGYTF. CDR3 in DNA: TGTGCCAGCAGGGGGACAGAAAAAACCTATGGCTACACCTTC.

V is TRBV3-1 (or the pseudogene TRBV3-2) and J is TRBJ1-2; tentative D call: TRBD1 (5 bases). The length of the CDR3 is 14 residues. Trimming shortened V by 0 bases and J by 4 bases, and 9 bases separated the two germline ends. Germline V CDR1 and CDR2: LGHDT, YNNKEL (reference sequence). The CDR3 reads CASSQDRQSYGYTF. The CDR3 DNA follows: TGTGCCAGCAGCCAAGATCGACAGAGCTATGGCTACACCTTC.

This chain uses TRBV7-3 with TRBJ2-1; 9 nucleotides line up with TRBD1. The CDR3 length is 15 residues. From germline, CDR1 is SGHTA and CDR2 FQGTGA. The ends lost 4 bases at V and 2 bases at J; junction bases unmatched: 3. The CDR3 is CASSWDRAAYNEQFF. The DNA of the CDR3 is TGTGCCAGCAGCTGGGACAGGGCGGCCTACAATGAGCAGTTCTTC.

The rearrangement uses TRBV19 and TRBJ2-1, with TRBD2 matching 7 bases. The CDR3 totals 14 residues. V gave up 8 bases and J gave up 0 bases; unmatched junction bases: 4. The germline V gene has CDR1 LNHDA and CDR2 SQIVND (reference sequence). CDR3 nucleotide sequence: TGTGCCAGTTCGCGGGGGAGCTCCTACAATGAGCAGTTCTTC. Encoded protein: CASSRGSSYNEQFF.

The rearrangement joins TRBV5-1 to TRBJ2-1; maybe TRBD2 (5 bases). The germline gives CDR1 SGHRS, CDR2 YFSETQ. V lost 1 base to trimming and J lost 12 bases, with 23 bases between them. The CDR3 runs to 16 residues. CDR3 sequence reads: CASSLSGGAVMGGQFF. As DNA, the CDR3 is TGCGCCAGCAGCTTGAGTGGAGGTGCGGTTATGGGCGGGCAGTTCTTC.

The chain employs TRBV19 and TRBJ2-4; 7 positions agree with TRBD1. This CDR3 comprises 11 residues. V was clipped by 8 bases and J by 8 bases; unmatched bases: 3. CDR1 and CDR2 (germline): LNHDA, SQIVND (reference sequence). In DNA, the CDR3 is TGTGCCAGTCTGCAGGGGGACATTCAGTACTTC. This translates into CASLQGDIQYF.

The J gene is TRBJ1-5, the V gene TRBV10-3; D gene unclear. The CDR3 is 13 residues long. CDR1 is ENHRY, CDR2 SYGVKD, per germline. Trimming took 5 bases from V and 6 from J, leaving 11 bases between them. Here the CDR3 reads CAISPTMSQPQHF. CDR3 DNA sequence: TGTGCCATCAGTCCGACAATGAGTCAGCCCCAGCATTTT.